This T cell receptor (beta chain) came from a study of shared clonotypes between healthy human individuals (TCRdb year 2020). A note on the overall study: The cohort comprised a couple of women and a few men aged 18 to 49 years. The study deeply sequenced blood TCR repertoires of five healthy adults to estimate repertoire size and the extent of clonotype sharing between individuals. Different laboratories and diverse techniques were used to prepare libraries and sequence TCR repertoires, to increase sequencing depth and limit assay-specific biases. Per donor, leukapheresis produced somewhere between about 0.85 and 9.5 billion PBMCs. Summary of the overall study and its limitations: Pairwise subsampling indicated that sequencing depth was expected to affect the degree of clonotype sharing among donors. The genetic and exposure-history diversity represented was limited by the small number of donors. Only blood was sampled, and tissue TCR repertoires likely differ from those in blood.

The sample holds a few counts of this clone. Its antigen is currently not known. No base quality values were provided; no much bigger clone lies one nucleotide off. TCR CDR3 regions were amplified from genomic DNA by multiplex PCR using the deep immunoSEQ assay. Extracted genomic DNA from each cell subset was spread evenly across all wells of several immunoSEQ 96-well plates, with each plate serving as a replicate. For unsorted PBMC, 250 to 300 ng of genomic DNA, equivalent to 25,000 to 35,000 T cell genomes, went into each replicate PCR. Ten immunoSEQ deep assay plates were used to sequence the unsorted PBMC genomic DNA. Purified libraries were measured with a Qubit 3.0 fluorometer, size-checked on a Bioanalyzer 2100, and measured again with the KAPA Library Quantification kit. A separate single-read 150-cycle Illumina NextSeq 550 flow cell was used to sequence each immunoSEQ 96-well plate. On the study's bioinformatics: Because the immunoSEQ output held only junctional sequences and lacked quality scores, the filtering could not match the filtering applied to full-length reads. Sequences were annotated with PyIR, a Python wrapper for IgBLAST v1.9, and V/J genes and CDR3 were assigned using IMGT germline references. Reads with weak V/J assignments (E-value above 1e-6), missing CDR3, stop codons, out-of-frame junctions, or ambiguous translated residues were removed. V3J clonotypes were defined by identical inferred V gene, J gene, and CDR3 amino acid sequence. Percentage overlap between repertoires was calculated by dividing the number of shared unique clonotypes by the size of the smaller repertoire. Repertoire richness was assessed with RTK rarefaction, the Chao1 estimator, and Recon v2.1 estimates of unobserved clonotypes. As stored in TCRdb, this immuneACCESS dataset retains in-frame rearrangements with V and J assigned. A fraction of the clones does not appear; measured against another copy, unresolved V genes explain less than half of the discrepancy, and the remainder lacks a known reason. V, J and clone size derive from that table, while D and trimming were established from the DNA sequence. The sample table lists some 490,000 clones, more than 75% of them with a count of one. Of the sample, around 12% falls within the top ten clones.

The donors were healthy, HIV-negative adults who had no recently reported acute infections or vaccinations. Every donor was a Caucasian adult residing in Nashville, Tennessee, USA. For unsorted samples, 96 million or so PBMCs were counted, and genomic DNA was extracted using the QIAamp DNA Blood Mini kit. Blood was obtained by leukapheresis, after which PBMCs were separated by Ficoll-Histopaque density gradient centrifugation and cryopreserved in liquid nitrogen vapor phase. The origin of this receptor is a woman aged 40-49 years in good health. Some clones in this sample may be carry-over from other donors' samples. Material for sequencing was PBMCs.

The CDR3 here reads CSVDMDGETQYF. The sequenced DNA is TGCAGCGTTGATATGGATGGGGAGACCCAGTACTTC. The rearrangement combines TRBV29-1 with TRBJ2-5, with the D gene uncertain. The CDR3 contains 12 residues, cysteine and phenylalanine counted. Kept here is only the CDR3 DNA, which spans 36 bases and is read in frame from base 1. The germline V gene supplies CDR1 SQVTM and CDR2 ANQGSEA. Trimming removed 3 bases from V and 5 bases from J, leaving 10 bases between the germline ends.